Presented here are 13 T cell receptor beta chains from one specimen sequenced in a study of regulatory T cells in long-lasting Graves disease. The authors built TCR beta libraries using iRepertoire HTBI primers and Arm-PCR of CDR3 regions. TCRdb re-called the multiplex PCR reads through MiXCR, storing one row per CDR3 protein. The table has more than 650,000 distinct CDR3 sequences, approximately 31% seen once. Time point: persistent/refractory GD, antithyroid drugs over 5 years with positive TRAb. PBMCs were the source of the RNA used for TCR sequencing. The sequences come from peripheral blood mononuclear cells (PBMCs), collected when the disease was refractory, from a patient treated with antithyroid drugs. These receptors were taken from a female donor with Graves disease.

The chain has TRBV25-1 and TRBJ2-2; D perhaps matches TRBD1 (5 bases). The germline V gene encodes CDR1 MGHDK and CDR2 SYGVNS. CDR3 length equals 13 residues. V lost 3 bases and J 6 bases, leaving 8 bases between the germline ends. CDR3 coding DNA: TGTGCCAGCAGTGACCGCAGGGCCGGGGAGCTGTTTTTT. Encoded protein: CASSDRRAGELFF.

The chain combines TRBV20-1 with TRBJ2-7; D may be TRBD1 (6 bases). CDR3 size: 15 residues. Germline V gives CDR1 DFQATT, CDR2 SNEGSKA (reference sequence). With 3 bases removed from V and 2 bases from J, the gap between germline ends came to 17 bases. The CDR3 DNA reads TGCAGTGCTAGGCGGGTGGGGGCGAGTCCCTACGAGCAGTACTTC. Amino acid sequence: CSARRVGASPYEQYF.

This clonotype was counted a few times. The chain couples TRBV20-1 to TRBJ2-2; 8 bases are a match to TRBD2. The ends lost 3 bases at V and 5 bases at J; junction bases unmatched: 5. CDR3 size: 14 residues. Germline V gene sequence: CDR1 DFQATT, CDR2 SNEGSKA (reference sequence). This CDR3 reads CSARPSGRTGELFF. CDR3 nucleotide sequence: TGCAGTGCTAGGCCCAGCGGGAGAACCGGGGAGCTGTTTTTT.

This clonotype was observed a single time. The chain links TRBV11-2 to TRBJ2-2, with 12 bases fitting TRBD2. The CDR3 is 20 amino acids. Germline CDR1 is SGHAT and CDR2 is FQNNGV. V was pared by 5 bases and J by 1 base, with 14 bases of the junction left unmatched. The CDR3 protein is CASSLGQRLAGEGNTGELFF. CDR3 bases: TGTGCCAGCAGCCTAGGTCAAAGACTAGCGGGAGAGGGGAACACCGGGGAGCTGTTTTTT.

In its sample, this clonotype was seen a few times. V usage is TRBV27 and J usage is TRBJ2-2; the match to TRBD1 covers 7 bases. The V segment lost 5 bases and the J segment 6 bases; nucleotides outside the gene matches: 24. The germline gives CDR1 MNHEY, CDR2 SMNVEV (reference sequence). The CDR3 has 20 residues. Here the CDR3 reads CASSVGPGQLDFRASGELFF. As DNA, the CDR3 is TGTGCCAGCAGTGTAGGTCCGGGACAGTTGGATTTCAGGGCGTCCGGGGAGCTGTTTTTT.

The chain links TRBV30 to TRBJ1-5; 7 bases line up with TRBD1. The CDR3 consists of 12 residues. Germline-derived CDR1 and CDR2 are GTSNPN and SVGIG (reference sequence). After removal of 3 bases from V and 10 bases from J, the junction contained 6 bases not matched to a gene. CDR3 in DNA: TGTGCCTGGAGCCACAGGGGAGGCCCCCAGCATTTT. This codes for CAWSHRGGPQHF.

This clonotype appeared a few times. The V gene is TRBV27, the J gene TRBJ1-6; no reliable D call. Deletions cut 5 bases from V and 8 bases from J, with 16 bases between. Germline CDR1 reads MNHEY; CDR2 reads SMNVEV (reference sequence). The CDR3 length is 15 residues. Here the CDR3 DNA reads TGTGCCAGCAGTCCCCGGGGTGAGGTAGATTCACCCCTCCACTTT. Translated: CASSPRGEVDSPLHF.

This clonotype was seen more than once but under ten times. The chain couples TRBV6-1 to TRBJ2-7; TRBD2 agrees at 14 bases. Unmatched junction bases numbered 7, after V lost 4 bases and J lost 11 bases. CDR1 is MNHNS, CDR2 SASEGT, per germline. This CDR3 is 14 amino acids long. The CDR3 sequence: CASSAPGLAGEEYF. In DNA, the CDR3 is TGTGCCAGCAGTGCTCCGGGACTAGCGGGAGAGGAGTACTTC.

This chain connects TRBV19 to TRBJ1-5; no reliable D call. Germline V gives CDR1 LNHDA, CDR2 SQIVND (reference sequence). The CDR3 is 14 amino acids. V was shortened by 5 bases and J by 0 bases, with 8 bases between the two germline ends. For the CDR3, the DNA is TGTGCCAGTAGTCCGTTGCTTAGCAATCAGCCCCAGCATTTT. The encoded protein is CASSPLLSNQPQHF.

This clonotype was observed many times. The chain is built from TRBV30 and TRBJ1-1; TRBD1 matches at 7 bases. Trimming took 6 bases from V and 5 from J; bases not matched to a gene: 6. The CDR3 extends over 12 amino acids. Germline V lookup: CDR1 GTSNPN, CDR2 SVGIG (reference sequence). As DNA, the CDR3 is TGTGCCTGCCAACAGGGGTTAACTGAAGCTTTCTTT. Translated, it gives CACQQGLTEAFF.

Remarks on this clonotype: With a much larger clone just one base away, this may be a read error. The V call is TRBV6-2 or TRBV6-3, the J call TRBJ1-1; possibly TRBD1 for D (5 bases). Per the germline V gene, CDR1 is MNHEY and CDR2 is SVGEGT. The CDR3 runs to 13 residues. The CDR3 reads CAGRLTGNTEAFF. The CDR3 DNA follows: TGTGCCGGCAGACTTACAGGGAACACTGAAGCTTTCTTT.

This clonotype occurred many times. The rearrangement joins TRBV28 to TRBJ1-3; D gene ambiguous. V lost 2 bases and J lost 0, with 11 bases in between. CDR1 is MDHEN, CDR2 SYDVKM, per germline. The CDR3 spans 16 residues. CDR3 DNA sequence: TGTGCCAGCAGTTTACTTGGGCCACACTCTGGAAACACCATATATTTT. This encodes CASSLLGPHSGNTIYF.

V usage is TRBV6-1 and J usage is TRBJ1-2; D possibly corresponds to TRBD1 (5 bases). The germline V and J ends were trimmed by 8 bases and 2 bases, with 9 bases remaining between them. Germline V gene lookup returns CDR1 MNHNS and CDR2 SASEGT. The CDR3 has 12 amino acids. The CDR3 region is CASRGDNYGYTF. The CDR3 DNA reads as TGTGCCAGCCGCGGGGACAACTATGGCTACACCTTC.